This T cell receptor beta chain was sequenced during a study of T cells after yellow fever vaccination. The V and J ends lost 6 bases and 5 bases, in that order; junction bases with no gene match: 5. The CDR3 covers 13 residues. Germline CDR1 reads SGHTA; CDR2 reads FQGNSA. There are a few counts of this clonotype. Its antigen is not known. General study points: The booster response re-showed most primary clones: approximately 95% CD4, over 80% CD8.

In TCRdb, the 5' RACE reads were re-called with MiXCR into one record per CDR3 protein. The sample has about 630,000 distinct CDR3 sequences, around 12% seen once; the top ten hold 15%. The chain combines TRBV7-2 with TRBJ2-5, with TRBD2 matching 8 bases. This TCR derives from a man aged 25 to 45 who received the YFV17D yellow fever vaccine. The sample consisted of PBMCs, taken on the day of the yellow fever booster vaccination. The CDR3 protein is CASRRPSGETQYF. In DNA, the CDR3 is TGTGCCAGCAGAAGACCTAGCGGGGAGACCCAGTACTTC.